This is a list of T cell receptor beta chains from one sample in a study of cytomegalovirus exposure and HLA in healthy donors. Produced via immunoSEQ multiplex PCR; TCRdb's table is partial and in-frame only. Here the sample spans more than 200,000 clones, less than 95% being singletons. Sample: PBMCs. The receptor set was obtained from a woman in her twenties or thirties in good health and CMV-seronegative. Both conserved end residues are part of each CDR3. The D gene is left open where the match is weak. Rows give clone size only sometimes, using once, few, many, or a class for an expanded clone.

D: .
J: TRBJ2-7
V: TRBV29-1
size: .
DNA: .
CDR3: CSVVSGPGEQYF

D: TRBD1
J: TRBJ2-5
V: TRBV6-6
size: .
DNA: TGTGCCAGCAGTTCCACGGGACAGGGTGGAGAGACCCAGTACTTC
CDR3: CASSSTGQGGETQYF

D: TRBD1
J: TRBJ1-2
V: TRBV10-2
size: .
DNA: TGCGCCAGCACCCGACAGGGGAACCACTATGGCTACACCTTC
CDR3: CASTRQGNHYGYTF

D: TRBD2
J: TRBJ2-1
V: TRBV19
size: .
DNA: TGTGCCAGTAGTGCTCGGACTAGCGGGAGGGCCAACGCCTACAATGAGCAGTTCTTC
CDR3: CASSARTSGRANAYNEQFF

D: TRBD2
J: TRBJ2-7
V: TRBV27
size: .
DNA: TGTGCCAGCAGTTTTGGGCTAGCGGGAGGGTACGAGCAGTACTTC
CDR3: CASSFGLAGGYEQYF

D: .
J: TRBJ1-2
V: TRBV6-6
size: few
DNA: TGTGCCAGCAGTGACGGATACTATGGCTACACCTTC
CDR3: CASSDGYYGYTF

D: TRBD2
J: TRBJ2-5
V: TRBV7-9
size: .
DNA: TGTGCCAGCAGCTTAGGACTAGCCGAAGAGACCCAGTACTTC
CDR3: CASSLGLAEETQYF

D: .
J: TRBJ1-1
V: TRBV30
size: .
DNA: TGTGCCTGGAGTGAACTCCTAGGCGGCACTGAAGCTTTCTTT
CDR3: CAWSELLGGTEAFF

D: TRBD1
J: TRBJ2-7
V: TRBV28
size: .
DNA: TGTGCCAGCAGTTTCAGGGGGCTAGAGCAGTACTTC
CDR3: CASSFRGLEQYF

D: .
J: TRBJ2-2
V: TRBV12-5
size: .
DNA: TGTGCTAGTGGTTTGTGGGCCGGGGAGCTGTTTTTT
CDR3: CASGLWAGELFF

D: .
J: TRBJ2-1
V: TRBV6-6
size: .
DNA: TGTGCCAGCAGCCTACAAGACGGACCCCTACCCAATGAGCAGTTCTTC
CDR3: CASSLQDGPLPNEQFF